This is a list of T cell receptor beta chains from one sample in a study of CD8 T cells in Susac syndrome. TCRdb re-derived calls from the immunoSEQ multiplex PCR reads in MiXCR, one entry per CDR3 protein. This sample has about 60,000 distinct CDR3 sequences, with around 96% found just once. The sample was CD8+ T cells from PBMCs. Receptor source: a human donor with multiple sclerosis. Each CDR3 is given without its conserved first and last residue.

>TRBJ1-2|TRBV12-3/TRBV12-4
ASNPQGDRGMHGYT
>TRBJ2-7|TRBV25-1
ASSEEDSSYEQY
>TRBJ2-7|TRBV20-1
SARGTENSYEQY
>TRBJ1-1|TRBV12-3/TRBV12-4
ASSFANTEAF
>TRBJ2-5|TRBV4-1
ASSETPWTGQETQY
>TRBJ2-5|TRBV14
ASSQVIETQY
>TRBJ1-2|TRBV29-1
SVEDLRTGGGYT
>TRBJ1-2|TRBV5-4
ASSRDRDGYT
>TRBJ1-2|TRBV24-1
ATSDPGQGAGYGYT
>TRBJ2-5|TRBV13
ASSPRTGQETQY
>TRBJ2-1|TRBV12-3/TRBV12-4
ASRAYTSGAQF
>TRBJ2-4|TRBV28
ASSSTGIINIQY
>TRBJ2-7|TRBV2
ASTLGTTYEQY
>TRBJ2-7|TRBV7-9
ASSSKDSSYEQY
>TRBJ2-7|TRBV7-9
ASRLQSSWEQY
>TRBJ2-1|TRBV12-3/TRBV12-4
ASIVSGQGSWNEQF
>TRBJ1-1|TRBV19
ACKQGNTEAF
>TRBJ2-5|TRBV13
ASSSRSHSSQETQY
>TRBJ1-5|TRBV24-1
ATGGGNQPQH
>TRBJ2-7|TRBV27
ASTPPEGFEY
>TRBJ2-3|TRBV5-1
ASSLARSSTDTQY
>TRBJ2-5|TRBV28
ASYQTGAQETQY
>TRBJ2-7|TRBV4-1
ASSLAADSYEQY
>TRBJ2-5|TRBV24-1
ATSEAAWQETQY
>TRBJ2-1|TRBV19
ASSMGLAEVSYNEQF
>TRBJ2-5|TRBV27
ASSLTASTQETQY
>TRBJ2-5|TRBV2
ASSDLAGGLQETQY
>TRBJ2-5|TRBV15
ATSRETEVGETQY
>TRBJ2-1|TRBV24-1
ATSDNGLVMGRVDEQF
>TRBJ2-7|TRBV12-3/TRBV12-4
ASSDRGNEQY
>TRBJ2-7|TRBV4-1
ASSQSTEGRGREQY
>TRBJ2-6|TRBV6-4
ASSDRAGANVLT
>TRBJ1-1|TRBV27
ASSLIGSNTEAF
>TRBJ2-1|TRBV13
ASSSRDTNYNEQF
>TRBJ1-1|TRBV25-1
ASSRGGRNTEAF
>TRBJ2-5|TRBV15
ATSRDDSQETQY
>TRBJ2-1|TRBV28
ASKSRAGYNEQF
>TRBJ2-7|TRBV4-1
ASSQEKTGALYEQY
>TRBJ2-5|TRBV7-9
ASSSIAPTEVGETQY
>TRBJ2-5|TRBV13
ASSLDRGVQETQY
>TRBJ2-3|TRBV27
ACGSTDTQY
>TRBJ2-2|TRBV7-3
ASSLSGGSTGELF
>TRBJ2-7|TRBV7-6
ASSAGNEQY
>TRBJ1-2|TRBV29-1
SVELVGYT
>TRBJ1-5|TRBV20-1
SARDSGNGYSNQPQH
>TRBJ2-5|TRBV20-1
SASGWVGKETQY
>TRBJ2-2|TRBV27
ASSSRDPNTGELF